Below, 8 T cell receptor beta chains from the same sample are listed, as sequenced in a study of blood T cell repertoires in COVID-19. Using immunoSEQ multiplex PCR, the repertoire was profiled, and TCRdb retains in-frame clones only, with some absent. The table records under 200,000 clones, around 75% of them present only once. The sequencing input was peripheral blood. The receptors were gathered from a woman aged 40 to 49 with COVID-19, enrolled during active disease.

As to this clone: Other nucleotide sequences from this sample produce the same CDR3. The V and J genes are TRBV9 and TRBJ1-4, with TRBD1 matching over 10 bases. In germline, CDR1 is SGDLS, CDR2 YYNGEE. The CDR3 covers 14 residues. Trimming cost V 3 bases and J 7 bases; bases outside gene matches: 3. The chain's CDR3 is CASSGQGAGEKLFF. Written as DNA, the CDR3 is TGTGCCAGCAGCGGACAGGGGGCGGGTGAAAAACTGTTTTTT.

The chain employs TRBV30 and TRBJ2-2; 8 bases are shared with TRBD1. The trim removed 5 bases at V and 5 bases at J, leaving 4 bases unmatched. Germline CDR1 reads GTSNPN; CDR2 reads SVGIG (reference sequence). CDR3 length: 13 residues. Here the CDR3 reads CAWVRGRTGELFF. In nucleotides, the CDR3 is TGTGCCTGGGTCAGGGGGCGAACCGGGGAGCTGTTTTTT.

V gene TRBV2 combines with J gene TRBJ1-1; 7 bases are a match to TRBD1. The CDR3 is 15 residues long. CDR1 and CDR2 (germline): SNHLY, FYNNEI. With 10 bases clipped from V and 0 bases from J, the junction kept 11 bases outside the gene matches. CDR3 sequence: CATEKGQIMNTEAFF. Here the CDR3 DNA reads TGTGCCACCGAGAAGGGACAGATAATGAACACTGAAGCTTTCTTT.

This clone occurred a few times. The genes are TRBV6-5 and TRBJ2-7; tentatively, D is TRBD2 (6 bases). Germline V gene data show CDR1 as MNHEY and CDR2 as SVGAGI. V lost 7 bases and J 0 bases, leaving 13 bases between the germline ends. The CDR3 runs 14 residues. The CDR3 bases are TGTGCCAGCAAATTGGCGGGGAGCTCCTACGAGCAGTACTTC. It is translated as CASKLAGSSYEQYF.

The rearrangement links TRBV27 to TRBJ1-2; TRBD1 aligns across 7 bases. The germline V gene encodes CDR1 MNHEY and CDR2 SMNVEV (reference sequence). V was pared by 2 bases and J by 4 bases, with 4 bases of the junction left unmatched. This CDR3 comprises 14 residues. The CDR3 nucleotides are TGTGCCAGCAGTTTACGCCGGGACAGCTATGGCTACACCTTC. The encoded protein is CASSLRRDSYGYTF.

V and J are TRBV6-4 and TRBJ2-5; weak D call: TRBD1 (6 bases). The germline gives CDR1 MRHNA, CDR2 SNTAGT. V was pared by 6 bases and J by 3 bases, with 20 bases between. The CDR3 loop spans 16 amino acids. CDR3 residues: CASSSSTGGIKETQYF. DNA of the CDR3: TGTGCCAGCAGCTCCTCGACAGGCGGAATAAAAGAGACCCAGTACTTC.

This clone appeared a single time. The rearrangement links TRBV7-7 to TRBJ2-3; 9 bases agree with TRBD2. Trimming cost V 5 bases and J 1 base; bases outside gene matches: 4. This CDR3 contains 15 residues. Germline CDR1 reads SSHAT; CDR2 reads FNYEAQ (reference sequence). The CDR3: CASSPAGGGTDTQYF. Written as DNA, the CDR3 is TGTGCCAGCAGCCCCGCGGGGGGGGGCACAGATACGCAGTATTTT.

CDR3: CASSLGLAGADTQYF. CDR3 bases: TGTGCCAGCAGCCTAGGACTAGCGGGGGCAGATACGCAGTATTTT. V gene TRBV7-7 combines with J gene TRBJ2-3; 13 bases line up with TRBD2. CDR3 length equals 15 residues. V shed 5 bases and J 4 bases; nucleotides not matched to a gene: 3. Germline V CDR1 and CDR2: SSHAT, FNYEAQ (reference sequence).